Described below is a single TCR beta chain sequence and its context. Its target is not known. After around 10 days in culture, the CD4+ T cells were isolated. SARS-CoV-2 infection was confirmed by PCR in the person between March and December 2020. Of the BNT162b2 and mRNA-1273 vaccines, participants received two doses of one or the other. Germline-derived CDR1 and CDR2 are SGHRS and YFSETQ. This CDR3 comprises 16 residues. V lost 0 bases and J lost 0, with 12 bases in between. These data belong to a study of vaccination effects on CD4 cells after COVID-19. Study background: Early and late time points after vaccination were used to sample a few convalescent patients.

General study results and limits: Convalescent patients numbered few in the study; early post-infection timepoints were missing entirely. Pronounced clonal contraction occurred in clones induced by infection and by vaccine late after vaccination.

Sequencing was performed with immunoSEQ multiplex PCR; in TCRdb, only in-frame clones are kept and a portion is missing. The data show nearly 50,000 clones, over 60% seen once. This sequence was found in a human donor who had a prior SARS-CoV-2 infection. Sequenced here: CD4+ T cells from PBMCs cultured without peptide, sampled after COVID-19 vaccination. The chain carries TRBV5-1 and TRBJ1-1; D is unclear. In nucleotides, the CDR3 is TGCGCCAGCAGCTTGGGCAGGAACAATATGAACACTGAAGCTTTCTTT. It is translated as CASSLGRNNMNTEAFF.